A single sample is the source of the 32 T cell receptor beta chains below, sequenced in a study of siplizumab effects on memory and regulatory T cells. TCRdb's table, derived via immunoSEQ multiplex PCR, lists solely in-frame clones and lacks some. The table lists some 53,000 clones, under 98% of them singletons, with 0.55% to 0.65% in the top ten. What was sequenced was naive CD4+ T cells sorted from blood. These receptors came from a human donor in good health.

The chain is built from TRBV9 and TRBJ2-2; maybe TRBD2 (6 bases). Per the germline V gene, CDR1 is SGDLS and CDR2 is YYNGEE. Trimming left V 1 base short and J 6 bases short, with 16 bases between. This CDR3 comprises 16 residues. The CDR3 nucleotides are TGTGCCAGCAGCGTATCCGGGACTCTGGGGTCCGGGGAGCTGTTTTTT. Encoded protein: CASSVSGTLGSGELFF.

The CDR3 DNA reads TGTGCCTGGACCGACCCGACCGCAGGAAGGGCCCAAGGGACTGAAGCTTTCTTT. It codes for CAWTDPTAGRAQGTEAFF. This chain connects TRBV30 to TRBJ1-1; no firm D call. This CDR3 spans 18 amino acids. Per germline, CDR1 GTSNPN and CDR2 SVGIG (reference sequence). V dropped 4 bases and J dropped 5 bases, with 29 bases sitting between them.

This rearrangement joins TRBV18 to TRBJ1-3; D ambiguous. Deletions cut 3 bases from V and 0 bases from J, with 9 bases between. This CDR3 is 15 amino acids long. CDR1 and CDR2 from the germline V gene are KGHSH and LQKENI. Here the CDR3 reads CASSPRADSGNTIYF. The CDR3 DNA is TGTGCCAGCTCACCTCGGGCAGACTCTGGAAACACCATATATTTT.

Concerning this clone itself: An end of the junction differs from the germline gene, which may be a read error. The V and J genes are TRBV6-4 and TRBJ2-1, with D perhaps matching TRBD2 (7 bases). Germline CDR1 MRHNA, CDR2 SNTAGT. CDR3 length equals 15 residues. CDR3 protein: CASSEGRGRYSEQFF. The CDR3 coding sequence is TGTGCCAGCAGTGAGGGGCGGGGGCGCTACAGTGAGCAGTTCTTC.

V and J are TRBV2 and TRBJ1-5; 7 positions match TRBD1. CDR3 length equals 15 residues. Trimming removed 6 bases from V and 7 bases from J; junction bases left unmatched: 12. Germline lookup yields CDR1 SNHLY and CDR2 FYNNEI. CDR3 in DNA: TGTGCCAGCAGAGACCAGACAGGGTTTGGGCAGCCCCAGCATTTT. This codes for CASRDQTGFGQPQHF. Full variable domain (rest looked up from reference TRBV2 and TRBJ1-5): EPEVTQTPSHQVTQMGQEVILRCVPISNHLYFYWYRQILGQKVEFLVSFYNNEISEKSEIFDDQFSVERPDGSNFTLKIRSTKLEDSAMYFCASRDQTGFGQPQHFGDGTRLSIL.

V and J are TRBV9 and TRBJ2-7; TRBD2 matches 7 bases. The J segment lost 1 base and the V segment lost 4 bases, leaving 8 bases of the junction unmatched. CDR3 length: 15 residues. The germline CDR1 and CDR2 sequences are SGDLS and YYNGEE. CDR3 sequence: CASSPRIAGSYEQYF. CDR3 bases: TGTGCCAGCAGCCCCCGCATAGCGGGTTCCTACGAGCAGTACTTC.

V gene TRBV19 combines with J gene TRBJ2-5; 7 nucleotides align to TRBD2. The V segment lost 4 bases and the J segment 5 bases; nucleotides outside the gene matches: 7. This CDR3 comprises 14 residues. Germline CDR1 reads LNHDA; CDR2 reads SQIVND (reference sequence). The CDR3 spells CASSTWGGVETQYF. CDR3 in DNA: TGTGCCAGTAGTACTTGGGGGGGGGTCGAGACCCAGTACTTC.

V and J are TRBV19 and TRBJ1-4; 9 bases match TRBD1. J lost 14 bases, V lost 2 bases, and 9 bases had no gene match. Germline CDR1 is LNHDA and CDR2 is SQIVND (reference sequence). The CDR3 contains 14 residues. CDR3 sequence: CASSIRGQGLRLFF. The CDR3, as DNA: TGTGCCAGTAGTATAAGGGGACAGGGTTTAAGGCTGTTTTTT.

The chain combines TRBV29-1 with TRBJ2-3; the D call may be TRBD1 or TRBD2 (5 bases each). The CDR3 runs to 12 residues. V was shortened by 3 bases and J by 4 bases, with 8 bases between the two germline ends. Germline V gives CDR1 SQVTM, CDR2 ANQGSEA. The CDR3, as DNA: TGCAGCGTTGATATGGGGGCAGATACGCAGTATTTT. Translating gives CSVDMGADTQYF.

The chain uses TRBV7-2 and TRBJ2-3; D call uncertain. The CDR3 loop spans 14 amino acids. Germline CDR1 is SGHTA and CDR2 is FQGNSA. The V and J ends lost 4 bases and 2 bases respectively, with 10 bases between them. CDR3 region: CASSYRRFTDTQYF. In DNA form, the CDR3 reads TGTGCCAGCAGCTATCGACGGTTCACAGATACGCAGTATTTT. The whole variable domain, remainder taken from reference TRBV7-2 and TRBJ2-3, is GAGVSQSPSNKVTEKGKDVELRCDPISGHTALYWYRQSLGQGLEFLIYFQGNSAPDKSGLPSDRFSAERTGGSVSTLTIQRTQQEDSAVYLCASSYRRFTDTQYFGPGTRLTVL.

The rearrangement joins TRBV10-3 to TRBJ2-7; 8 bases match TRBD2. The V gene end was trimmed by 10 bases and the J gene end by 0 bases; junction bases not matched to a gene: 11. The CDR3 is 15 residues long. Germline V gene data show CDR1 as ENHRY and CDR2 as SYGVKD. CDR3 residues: CANHPTSAPSYEQYF. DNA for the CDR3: TGTGCCAATCACCCGACTAGCGCGCCCTCCTACGAGCAGTACTTC.

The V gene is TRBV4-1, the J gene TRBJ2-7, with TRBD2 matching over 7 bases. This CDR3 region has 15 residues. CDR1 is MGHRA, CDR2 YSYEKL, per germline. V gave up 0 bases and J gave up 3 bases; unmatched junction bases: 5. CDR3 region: CASSQDTGGLYEQYF. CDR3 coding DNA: TGCGCCAGCAGCCAAGATACGGGAGGTCTCTACGAGCAGTACTTC.

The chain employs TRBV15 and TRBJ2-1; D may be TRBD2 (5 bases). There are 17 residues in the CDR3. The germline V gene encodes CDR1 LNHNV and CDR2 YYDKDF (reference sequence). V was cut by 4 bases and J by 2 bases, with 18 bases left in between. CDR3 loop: CATSTREARDPYNEQFF. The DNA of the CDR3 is TGTGCCACCAGCACTCGAGAGGCGAGGGATCCCTACAATGAGCAGTTCTTC.

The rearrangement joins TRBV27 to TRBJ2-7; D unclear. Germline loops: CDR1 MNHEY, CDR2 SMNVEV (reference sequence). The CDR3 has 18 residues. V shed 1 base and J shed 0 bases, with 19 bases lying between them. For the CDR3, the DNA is TGTGCCAGCAGTTTATTGTACTGCCCGTTAGTGAGCTCCTACGAGCAGTACTTC. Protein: CASSLLYCPLVSSYEQYF.

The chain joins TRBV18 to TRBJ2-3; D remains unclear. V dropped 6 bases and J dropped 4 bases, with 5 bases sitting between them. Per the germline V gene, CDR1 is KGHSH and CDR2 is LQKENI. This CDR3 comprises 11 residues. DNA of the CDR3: TGTGCCAGCTCTCCGTCAGATACGCAGTATTTT. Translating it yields CASSPSDTQYF.

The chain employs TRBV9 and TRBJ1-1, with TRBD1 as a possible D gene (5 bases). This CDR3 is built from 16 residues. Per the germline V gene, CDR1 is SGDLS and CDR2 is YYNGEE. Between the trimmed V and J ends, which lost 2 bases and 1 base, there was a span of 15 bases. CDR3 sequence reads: CASSVAGRLSNTEAFF. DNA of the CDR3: TGTGCCAGCAGCGTGGCGGGACGCCTGTCGAACACTGAAGCTTTCTTT.

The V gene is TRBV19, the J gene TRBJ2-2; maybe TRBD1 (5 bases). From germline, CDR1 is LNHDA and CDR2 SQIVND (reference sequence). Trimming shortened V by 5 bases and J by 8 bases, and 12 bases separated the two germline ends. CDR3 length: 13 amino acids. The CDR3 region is CASSVDRLGELFF. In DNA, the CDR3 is TGTGCCAGTAGTGTCGACAGATTGGGGGAGCTGTTTTTT.

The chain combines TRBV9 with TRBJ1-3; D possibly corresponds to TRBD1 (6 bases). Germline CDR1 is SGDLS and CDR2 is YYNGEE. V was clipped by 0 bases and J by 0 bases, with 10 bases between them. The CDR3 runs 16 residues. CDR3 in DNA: TGTGCCAGCAGCGTAGGGGACACGATCTCTGGAAACACCATATATTTT. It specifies CASSVGDTISGNTIYF.

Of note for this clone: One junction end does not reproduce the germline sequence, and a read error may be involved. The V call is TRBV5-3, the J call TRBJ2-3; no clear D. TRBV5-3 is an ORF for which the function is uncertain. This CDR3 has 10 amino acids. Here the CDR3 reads CARSSPMKLW. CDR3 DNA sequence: TGTGCCAGAAGCTCCCCTATGAAACTTTGG.

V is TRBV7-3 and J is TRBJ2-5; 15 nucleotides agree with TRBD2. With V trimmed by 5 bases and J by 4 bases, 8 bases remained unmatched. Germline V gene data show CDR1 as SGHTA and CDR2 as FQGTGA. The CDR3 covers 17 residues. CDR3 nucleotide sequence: TGTGCCAGCAGCCAAGGGACTAGCGGGAGGTATGGAGAGACCCAGTACTTC. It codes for CASSQGTSGRYGETQYF.

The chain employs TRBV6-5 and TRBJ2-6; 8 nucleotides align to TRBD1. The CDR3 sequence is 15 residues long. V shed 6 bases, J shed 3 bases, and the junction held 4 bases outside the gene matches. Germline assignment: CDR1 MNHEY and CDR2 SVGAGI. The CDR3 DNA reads TGTGCCAGCAGAGAACAGGGGGTTGGGGCCAACGTCCTGACTTTC. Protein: CASREQGVGANVLTF.

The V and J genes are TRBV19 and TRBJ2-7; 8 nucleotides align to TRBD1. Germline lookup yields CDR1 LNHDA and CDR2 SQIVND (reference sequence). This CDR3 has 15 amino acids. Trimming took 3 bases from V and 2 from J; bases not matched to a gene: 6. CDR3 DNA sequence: TGTGCCAGTAGTATCGGAACAGGGGGAGCCTACGAGCAGTACTTC. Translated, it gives CASSIGTGGAYEQYF.

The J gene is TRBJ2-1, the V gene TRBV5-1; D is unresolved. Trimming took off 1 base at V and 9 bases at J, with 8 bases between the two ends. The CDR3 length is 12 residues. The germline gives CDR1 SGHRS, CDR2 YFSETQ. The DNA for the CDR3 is TGCGCCAGCAGCTTGATAGGTATTGAGCAGTTCTTC. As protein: CASSLIGIEQFF.

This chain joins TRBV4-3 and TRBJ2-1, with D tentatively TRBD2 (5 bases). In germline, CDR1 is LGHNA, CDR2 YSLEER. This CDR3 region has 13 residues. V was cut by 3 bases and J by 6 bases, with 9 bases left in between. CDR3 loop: CASSHRTLNEQFF. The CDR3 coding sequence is TGCGCCAGCAGCCACAGGACTCTCAATGAGCAGTTCTTC.

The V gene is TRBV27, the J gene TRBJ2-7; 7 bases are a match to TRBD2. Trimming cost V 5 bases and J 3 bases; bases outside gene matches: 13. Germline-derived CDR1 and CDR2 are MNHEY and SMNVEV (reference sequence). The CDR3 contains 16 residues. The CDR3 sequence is CASSPPAGRAVYEQYF. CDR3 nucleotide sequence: TGTGCCAGCAGTCCTCCCGCTGGGAGGGCCGTCTACGAGCAGTACTTC.

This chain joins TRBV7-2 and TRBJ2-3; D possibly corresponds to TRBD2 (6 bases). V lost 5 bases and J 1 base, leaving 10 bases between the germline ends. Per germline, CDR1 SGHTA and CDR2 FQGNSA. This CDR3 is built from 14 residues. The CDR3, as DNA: TGTGCCAGCAGCAGAGGGACTGGCACAGATACGCAGTATTTT. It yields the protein CASSRGTGTDTQYF.

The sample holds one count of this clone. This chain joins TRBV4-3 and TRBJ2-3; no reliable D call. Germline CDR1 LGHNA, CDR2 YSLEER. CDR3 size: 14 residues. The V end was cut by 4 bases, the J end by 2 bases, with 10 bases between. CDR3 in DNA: TGCGCCAGCAGCCGACGGATCGACACAGATACGCAGTATTTT. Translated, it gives CASSRRIDTDTQYF.

CDR3 nucleotide sequence: TGTGCCAGCAGTGTTACGACTGGAAATACGCAGTATTTT. Protein: CASSVTTGNTQYF. This sequence joins TRBV25-1 and TRBJ2-3; D gene ambiguous. Germline-derived CDR1 and CDR2 are MGHDK and SYGVNS. V gave up 4 bases and J gave up 7 bases, with 12 bases separating them. The CDR3 runs to 13 residues.

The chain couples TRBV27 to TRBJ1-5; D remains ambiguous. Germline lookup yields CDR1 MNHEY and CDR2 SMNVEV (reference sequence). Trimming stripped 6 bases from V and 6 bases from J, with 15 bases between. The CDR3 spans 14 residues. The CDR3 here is CASSPRSNIQPQHF. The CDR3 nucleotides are TGTGCCAGCAGCCCCCGATCTAATATTCAGCCCCAGCATTTT.

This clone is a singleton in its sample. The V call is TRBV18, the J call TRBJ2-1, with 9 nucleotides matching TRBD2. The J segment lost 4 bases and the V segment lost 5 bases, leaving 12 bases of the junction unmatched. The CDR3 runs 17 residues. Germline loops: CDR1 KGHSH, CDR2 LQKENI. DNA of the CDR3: TGTGCCAGCTCATTCAAAGGTAGCGGGAGTTTGTACAATGAGCAGTTCTTC. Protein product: CASSFKGSGSLYNEQFF.

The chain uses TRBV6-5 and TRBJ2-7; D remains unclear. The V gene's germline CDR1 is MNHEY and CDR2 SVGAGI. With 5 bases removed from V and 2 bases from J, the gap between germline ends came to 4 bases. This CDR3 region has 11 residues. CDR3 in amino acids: CASSSPYEQYF. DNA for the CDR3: TGTGCCAGCAGTAGTCCCTACGAGCAGTACTTC.

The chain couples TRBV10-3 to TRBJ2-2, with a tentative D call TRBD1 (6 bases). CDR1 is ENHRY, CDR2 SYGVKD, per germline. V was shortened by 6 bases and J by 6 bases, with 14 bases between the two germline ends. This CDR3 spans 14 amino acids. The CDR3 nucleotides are TGTGCCATCAGAGCTGACACAGGGCCCGGGGAGCTGTTTTTT. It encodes CAIRADTGPGELFF.